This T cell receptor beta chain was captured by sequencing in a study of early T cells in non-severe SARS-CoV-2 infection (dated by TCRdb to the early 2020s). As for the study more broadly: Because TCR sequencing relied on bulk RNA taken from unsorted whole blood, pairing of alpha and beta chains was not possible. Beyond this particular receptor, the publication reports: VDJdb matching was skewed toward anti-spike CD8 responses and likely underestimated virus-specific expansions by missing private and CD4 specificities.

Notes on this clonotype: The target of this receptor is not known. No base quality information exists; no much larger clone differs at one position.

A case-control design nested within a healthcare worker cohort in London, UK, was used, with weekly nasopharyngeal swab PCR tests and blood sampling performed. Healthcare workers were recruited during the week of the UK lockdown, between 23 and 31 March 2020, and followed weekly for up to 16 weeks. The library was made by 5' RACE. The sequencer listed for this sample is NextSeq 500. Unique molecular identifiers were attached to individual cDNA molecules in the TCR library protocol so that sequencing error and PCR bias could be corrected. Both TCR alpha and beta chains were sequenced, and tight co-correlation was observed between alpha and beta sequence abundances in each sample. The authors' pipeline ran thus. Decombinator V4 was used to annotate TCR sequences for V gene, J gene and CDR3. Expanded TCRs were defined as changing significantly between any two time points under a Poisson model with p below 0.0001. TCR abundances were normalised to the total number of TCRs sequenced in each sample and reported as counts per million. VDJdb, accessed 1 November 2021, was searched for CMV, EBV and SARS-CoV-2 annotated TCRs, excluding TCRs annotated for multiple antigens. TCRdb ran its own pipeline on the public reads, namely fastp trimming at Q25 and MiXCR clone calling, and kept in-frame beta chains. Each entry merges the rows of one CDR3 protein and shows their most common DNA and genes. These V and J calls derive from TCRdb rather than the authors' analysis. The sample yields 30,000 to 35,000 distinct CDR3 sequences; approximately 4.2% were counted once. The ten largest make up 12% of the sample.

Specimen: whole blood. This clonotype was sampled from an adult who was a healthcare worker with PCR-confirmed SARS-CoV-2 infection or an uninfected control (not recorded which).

The nucleotide sequence is given as TGTGCCAGCAGCTCGGACAGGGATAAAGCTTTCTTT. It translates to CASSSDRDKAFF. The receptor chain draws on TRBV7-2 and TRBJ1-1, and 8 junctional nucleotides match TRBD1. The germline V gene gives CDR1 as SGHTA and CDR2 as FQGNSA. Unmatched junction bases come to 4, with V trimmed by 4 bases and J by 9 bases. CDR3 length: 12 amino acids, cysteine to phenylalanine. Here the CDR3 DNA is all that survives: 36 bases in frame from base 1.